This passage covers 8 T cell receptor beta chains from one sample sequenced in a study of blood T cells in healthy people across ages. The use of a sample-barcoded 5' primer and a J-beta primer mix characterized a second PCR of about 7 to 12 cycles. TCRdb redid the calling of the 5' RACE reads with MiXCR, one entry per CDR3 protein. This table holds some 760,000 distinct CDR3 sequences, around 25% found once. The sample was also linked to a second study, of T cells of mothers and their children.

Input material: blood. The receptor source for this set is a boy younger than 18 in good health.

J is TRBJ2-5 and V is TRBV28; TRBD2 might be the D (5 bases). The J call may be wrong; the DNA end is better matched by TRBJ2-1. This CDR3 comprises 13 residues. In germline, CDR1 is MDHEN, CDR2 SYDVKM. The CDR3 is CASRSGLWDEQFF. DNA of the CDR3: TGTGCCAGCAGGTCCGGACTGTGGGATGAGCAGTTCTTC.

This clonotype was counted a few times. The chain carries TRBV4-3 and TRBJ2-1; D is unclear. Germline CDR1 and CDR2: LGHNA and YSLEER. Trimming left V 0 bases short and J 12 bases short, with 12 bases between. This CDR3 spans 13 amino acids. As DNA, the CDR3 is TGCGCCAGCAGCCAAGATAGTCGAGAGCGGCAGTTCTTC. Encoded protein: CASSQDSRERQFF.

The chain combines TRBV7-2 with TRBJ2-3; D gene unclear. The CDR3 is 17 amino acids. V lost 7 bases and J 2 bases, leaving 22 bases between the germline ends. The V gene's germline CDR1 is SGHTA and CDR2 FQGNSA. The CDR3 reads CASTPQIRITTTDTQYF. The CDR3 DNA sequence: TGTGCCAGCACCCCGCAGATCCGAATTACGACCACAGATACGCAGTATTTT.

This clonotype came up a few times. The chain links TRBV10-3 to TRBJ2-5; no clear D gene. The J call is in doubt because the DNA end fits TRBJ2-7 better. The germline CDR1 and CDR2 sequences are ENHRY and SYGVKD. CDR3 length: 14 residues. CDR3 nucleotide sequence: TGTGCCATCAGTGAGTCGGGATCCTCCTACGAGCAGTACTTC. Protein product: CAISESGSSYEQYF.

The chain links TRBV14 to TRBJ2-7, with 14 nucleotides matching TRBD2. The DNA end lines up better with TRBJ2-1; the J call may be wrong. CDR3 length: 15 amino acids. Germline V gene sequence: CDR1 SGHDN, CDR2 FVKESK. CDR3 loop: CASRPGTSGRTEQFF. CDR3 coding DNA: TGTGCCAGTCGGCCGGGGACTAGCGGGAGAACTGAGCAGTTCTTC.

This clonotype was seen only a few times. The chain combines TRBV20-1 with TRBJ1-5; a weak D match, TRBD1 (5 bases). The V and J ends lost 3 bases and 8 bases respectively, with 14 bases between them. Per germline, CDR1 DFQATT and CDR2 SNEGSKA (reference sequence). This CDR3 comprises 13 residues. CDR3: CSASRGTVEPQHF. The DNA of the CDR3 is TGCAGTGCTAGCCGAGGGACCGTGGAGCCCCAGCATTTT.

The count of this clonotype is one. The CDR3 coding sequence is TGTGCCAGCAGCTTAGAAAGGGTCCTAACTATGAGCTACACCTTC. This sequence encodes CASSLERVLTMSYTF. This chain connects TRBV7-2 to TRBJ1-2; D ambiguous. The CDR3 has 15 residues. Trimming shortened V by 1 base and J by 9 bases, and 18 bases separated the two germline ends. The V gene's germline CDR1 is SGHTA and CDR2 FQGNSA.

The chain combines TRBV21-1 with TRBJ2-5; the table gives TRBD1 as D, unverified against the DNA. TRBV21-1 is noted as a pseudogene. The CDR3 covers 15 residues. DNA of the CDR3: TGTGCCAGCAGCACTGGGGGAGAGAGCCAAGAGACCCAGTACTTC. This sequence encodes CASSTGGESQETQYF.